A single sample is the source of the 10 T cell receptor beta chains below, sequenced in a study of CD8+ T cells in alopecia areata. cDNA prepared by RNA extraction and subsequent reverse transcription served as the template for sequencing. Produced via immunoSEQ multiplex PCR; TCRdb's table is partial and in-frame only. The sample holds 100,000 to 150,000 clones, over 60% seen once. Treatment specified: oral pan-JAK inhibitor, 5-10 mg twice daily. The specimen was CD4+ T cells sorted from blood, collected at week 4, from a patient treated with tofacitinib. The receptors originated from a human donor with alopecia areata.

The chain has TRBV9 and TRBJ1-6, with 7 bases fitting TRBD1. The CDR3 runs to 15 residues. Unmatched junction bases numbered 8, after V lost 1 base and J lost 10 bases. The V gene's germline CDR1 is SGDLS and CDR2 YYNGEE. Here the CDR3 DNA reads TGTGCCAGCAGCGTACGTGAGGGGGCAGGGTCACCCCTCCACTTT. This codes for CASSVREGAGSPLHF.

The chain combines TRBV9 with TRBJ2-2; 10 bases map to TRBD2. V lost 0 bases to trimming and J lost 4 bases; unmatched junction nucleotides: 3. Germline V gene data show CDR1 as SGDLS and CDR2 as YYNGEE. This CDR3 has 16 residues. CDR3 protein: CASSVELAGITGELFF. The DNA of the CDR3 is TGTGCCAGCAGCGTAGAACTAGCGGGAATCACCGGGGAGCTGTTTTTT.

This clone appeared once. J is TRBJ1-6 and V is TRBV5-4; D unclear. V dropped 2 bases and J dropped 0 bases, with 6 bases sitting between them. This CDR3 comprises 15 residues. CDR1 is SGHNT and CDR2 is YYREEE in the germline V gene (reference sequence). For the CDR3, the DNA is TGTGCCAGCAGCTTAGGAAGCTCCTATAATTCACCCCTCCACTTT. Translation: CASSLGSSYNSPLHF.

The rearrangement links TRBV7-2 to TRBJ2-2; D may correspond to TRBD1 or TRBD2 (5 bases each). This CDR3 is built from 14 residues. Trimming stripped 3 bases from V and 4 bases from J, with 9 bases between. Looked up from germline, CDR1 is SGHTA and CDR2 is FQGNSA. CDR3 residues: CASSLGPRTGELFF. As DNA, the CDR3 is TGTGCCAGCAGCTTGGGACCACGCACCGGGGAGCTGTTTTTT.

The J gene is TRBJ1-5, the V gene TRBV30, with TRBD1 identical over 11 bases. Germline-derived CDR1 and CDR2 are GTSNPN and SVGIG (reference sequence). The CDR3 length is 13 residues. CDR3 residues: CACGQGANQPQHF. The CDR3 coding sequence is TGTGCATGCGGACAGGGGGCAAACCAGCCCCAGCATTTT.

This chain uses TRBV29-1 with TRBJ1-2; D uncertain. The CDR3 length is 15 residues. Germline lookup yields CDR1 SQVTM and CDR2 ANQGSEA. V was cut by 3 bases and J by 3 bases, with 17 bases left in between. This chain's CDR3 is CSVDRRAMLDYGYTF. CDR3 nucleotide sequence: TGCAGCGTTGACCGAAGGGCTATGTTGGACTATGGCTACACCTTC.

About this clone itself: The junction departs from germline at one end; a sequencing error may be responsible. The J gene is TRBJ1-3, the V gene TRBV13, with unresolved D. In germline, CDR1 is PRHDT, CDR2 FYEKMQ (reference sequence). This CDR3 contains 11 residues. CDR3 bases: TGTGCCAGCAGCTTAGGCCTGGCTCCCATCTTT. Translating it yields CASSLGLAPIF. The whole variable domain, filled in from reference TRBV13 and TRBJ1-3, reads AAGVIQSPRHLIKEKRETATLKCYPIPRHDTVYWYQQGPGQDPQFLISFYEKMQSDKGSIPDRFSAQQFSDYHSELNMSSLELGDSALYFCASSLGLAPIFGEGSWLTVV.

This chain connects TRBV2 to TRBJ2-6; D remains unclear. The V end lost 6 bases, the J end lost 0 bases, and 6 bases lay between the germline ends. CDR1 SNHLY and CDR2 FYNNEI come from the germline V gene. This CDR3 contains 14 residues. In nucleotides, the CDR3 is TGTGCCAGCAGGGCCATCTCTGGGGCCAACGTCCTGACTTTC. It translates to CASRAISGANVLTF.

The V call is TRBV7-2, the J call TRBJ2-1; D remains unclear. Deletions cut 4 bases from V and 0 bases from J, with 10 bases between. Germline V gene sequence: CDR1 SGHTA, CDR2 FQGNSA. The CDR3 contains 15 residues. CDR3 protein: CASSSWSGSYNEQFF. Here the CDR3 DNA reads TGTGCCAGCAGCTCCTGGTCCGGCTCCTACAATGAGCAGTTCTTC. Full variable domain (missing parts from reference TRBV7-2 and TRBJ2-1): GAGVSQSPSNKVTEKGKDVELRCDPISGHTALYWYRQSLGQGLEFLIYFQGNSAPDKSGLPSDRFSAERTGGSVSTLTIQRTQQEDSAVYLCASSSWSGSYNEQFFGPGTRLTVL.

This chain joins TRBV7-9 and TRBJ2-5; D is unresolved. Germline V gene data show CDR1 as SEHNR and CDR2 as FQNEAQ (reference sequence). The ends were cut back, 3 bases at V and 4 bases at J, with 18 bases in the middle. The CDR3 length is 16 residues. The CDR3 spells CASSLSTPTPGETQYF. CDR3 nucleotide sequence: TGTGCCAGCAGCTTGAGTACGCCTACCCCAGGAGAGACCCAGTACTTC.